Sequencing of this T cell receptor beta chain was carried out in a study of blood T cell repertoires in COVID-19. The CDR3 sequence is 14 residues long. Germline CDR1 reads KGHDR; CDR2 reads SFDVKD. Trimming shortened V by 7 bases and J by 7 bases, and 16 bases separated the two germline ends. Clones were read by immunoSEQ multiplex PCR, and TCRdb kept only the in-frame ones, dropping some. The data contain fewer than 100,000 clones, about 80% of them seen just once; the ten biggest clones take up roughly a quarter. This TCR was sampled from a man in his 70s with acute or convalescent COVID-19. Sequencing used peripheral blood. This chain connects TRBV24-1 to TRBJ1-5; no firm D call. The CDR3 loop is CATSSWAPDQPQHF. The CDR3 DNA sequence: TGTGCCACCAGCTCTTGGGCCCCTGACCAGCCCCAGCATTTT.